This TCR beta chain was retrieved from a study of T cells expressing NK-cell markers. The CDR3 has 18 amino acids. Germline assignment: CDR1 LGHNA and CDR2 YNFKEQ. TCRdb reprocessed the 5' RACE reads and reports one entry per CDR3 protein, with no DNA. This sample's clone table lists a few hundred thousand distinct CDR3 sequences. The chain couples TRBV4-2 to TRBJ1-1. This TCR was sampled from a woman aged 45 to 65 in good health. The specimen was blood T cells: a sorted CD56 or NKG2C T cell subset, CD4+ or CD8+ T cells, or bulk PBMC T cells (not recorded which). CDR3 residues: CASSQERDLGTKATEAFF.